These T cell receptor beta chains were read from a single sample in a study of T cells in Graves' hyperthyroidism and ophthalmopathy. TCRdb reprocessed the multiplex PCR reads via MiXCR and lists one record per CDR3 protein. The sample lists about 270,000 distinct CDR3 sequences, around a quarter occurring once. The specimen was blood. The receptor source for this set is a man between 40 and 49 years old with Graves' hyperthyroidism that later progressed to Graves' ophthalmopathy. Each CDR3 is given with its conserved first and last residue. The D gene is left open where the match is weak. Size is omitted from some rows. Given values are once, few, many or a class for expanded clones.

cdr3_aa cdr3_nt j_call v_call d_call clone_size cdr3_length
CASSLAPDTPGYTF TGTGCCAGCAGCTTAGCCCCCGACACGCCAGGCTACACCTTC TRBJ1-2 TRBV11-3 NA many 14
CASSLAGEDIQYF TGCGCCAGCAGCTTGGCGGGGGAGGACATTCAGTACTTC TRBJ2-4 TRBV5-1 NA many 13
CASNYQAVAGANVLTF TGTGCCAGCAATTACCAAGCGGTGGCTGGGGCCAACGTCCTGACTTTC TRBJ2-6 TRBV2 NA many 16
CASSWGRQETQYF TGTGCCAGCAGTTGGGGTCGGCAAGAGACCCAGTACTTC TRBJ2-5 TRBV28 NA NA 13
CATSRVLGAREQYF TGTGCCACCAGCCGGGTGTTAGGGGCGAGGGAGCAGTACTTC TRBJ2-7 TRBV15 NA NA 14
CASSQLSGDTIYF TGTGCCAGTAGTCAACTCTCTGGAGACACCATATATTTT TRBJ1-3 TRBV19 NA few 13
CASTVDPSNTGELFF TGTGCCAGCACCGTCGACCCATCGAACACCGGGGAGCTGTTTTTT TRBJ2-2 TRBV6-1 NA NA 15
CASSGRSSYEQYF TGCGCCAGCAGCGGCAGGAGCTCCTACGAGCAGTACTTC TRBJ2-7 TRBV5-1 NA many 13
CASSLAGFFEQYF TGTGCCAGCAGTTTAGCGGGGTTTTTCGAGCAGTACTTC TRBJ2-7 TRBV12-3/TRBV12-4 NA many 13
CAGTEGLSGNTIYF TGTGCCGGCACCGAGGGGTTATCTGGAAACACCATATATTTT TRBJ1-3 TRBV7-9 NA NA 14
CASDQGGIQYF TGTGCCAGCGACCAGGGGGGCATTCAGTACTTC TRBJ2-4 TRBV6-1 NA NA 11
CASSFDGTEAFF TGTGCCAGCAGCTTCGACGGTACTGAAGCTTTTTTT TRBJ1-1 TRBV5-5 NA many 12
CASSFTSYEQYF TGTGCCAGCAGTTTTACATCCTACGAGCAGTACTTC TRBJ2-7 TRBV28 NA few 12
CASSLGVEHPQHF TGCGCCAGCAGCCTGGGGGTGGAGCACCCCCAGCATTTT TRBJ1-5 TRBV5-1 NA many 13
CSARDLVSQPQHF TGCAGTGCTAGAGATCTGGTATCTCAGCCCCAGCATTTT TRBJ1-5 TRBV20-1 NA NA 13
CASSMFHRERTEAFF TGTGCCAGTAGTATGTTCCACAGGGAGAGGACTGAAGCTTTCTTT TRBJ1-1 TRBV19 NA NA 15
CASSLGPGSNYGYTF TGTGCCAGCAGTTTGGGGCCAGGGAGCAACTATGGCTACACCTTC TRBJ1-2 TRBV12-3/TRBV12-4 NA many 15
CSAGDTSYQPQHF TGCAGTGCCGGGGACACGAGCTATCAGCCCCAGCATTTT TRBJ1-5 TRBV20-1 NA NA 13
CASSRQRGTNTGELFF TGTGCCAGCTCACGGCAGAGGGGAACAAACACCGGGGAGCTGTTTTTT TRBJ2-2 TRBV18 NA many 16
CASSRTSGKFYEQYF TGTGCCAGCAGCCGGACTAGCGGGAAATTCTACGAGCAGTACTTC TRBJ2-7 TRBV11-2 TRBD2 many 15
CASKVGAGASGELFF TGTGCCAGCAAGGTTGGAGCGGGAGCTTCCGGGGAGCTGTTTTTT TRBJ2-2 TRBV6-1 TRBD2 many 15
CASKLSGGETQYF TGTGCCAGCAAACTCTCCGGTGGCGAGACCCAGTACTTC TRBJ2-5 TRBV14 NA many 13
CASSPRRTTSHTYEQYF TGTGCCAGCAGTCCTCGCCGTACTACTAGCCATACGTACGAGCAGTACTTC TRBJ2-7 TRBV6-1 NA NA 17
CASGSVPGELFF TGTGCTAGTGGATCCGTGCCCGGGGAGCTGTTTTTT TRBJ2-2 TRBV12-5 NA many 12